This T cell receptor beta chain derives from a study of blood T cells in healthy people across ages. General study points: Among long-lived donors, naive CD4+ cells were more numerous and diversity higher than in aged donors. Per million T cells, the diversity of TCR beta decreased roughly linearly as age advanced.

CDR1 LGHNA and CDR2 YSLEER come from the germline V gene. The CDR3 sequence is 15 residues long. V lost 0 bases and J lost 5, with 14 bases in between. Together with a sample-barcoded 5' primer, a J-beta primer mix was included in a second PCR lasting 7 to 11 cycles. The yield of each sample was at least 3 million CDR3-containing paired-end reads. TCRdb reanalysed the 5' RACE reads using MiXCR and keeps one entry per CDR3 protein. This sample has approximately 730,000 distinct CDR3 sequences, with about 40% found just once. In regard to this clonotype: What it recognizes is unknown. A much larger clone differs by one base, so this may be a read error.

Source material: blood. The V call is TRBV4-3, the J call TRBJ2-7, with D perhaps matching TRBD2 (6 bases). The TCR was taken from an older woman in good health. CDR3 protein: CASSQEPGEGDEQYF. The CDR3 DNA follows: TGCGCCAGCAGCCAAGAACCGGGAGAGGGAGACGAGCAGTACTTC.